The present T cell receptor beta chain was sequenced within a study of blood T cell repertoires in COVID-19. Libraries were prepared by immunoSEQ multiplex PCR; TCRdb keeps only in-frame clonotypes and omits some of them. The sample holds tens of thousands of clones, 70% to 90% seen once. The V gene end was trimmed by 10 bases and the J gene end by 0 bases; junction bases not matched to a gene: 10. This CDR3 comprises 15 residues. In germline, CDR1 is MNHEY, CDR2 SVGAGI. This sequence was found in a woman aged 55 to 70 with acute or convalescent COVID-19. The J gene is TRBJ1-1, the V gene TRBV6-5, with 8 bases matching TRBD1. Material: peripheral blood. CDR3 DNA sequence: TGTGCCACCGGTACGAACAGGGGGGTGAACACTGAAGCTTTCTTT. Protein sequence: CATGTNRGVNTEAFF.